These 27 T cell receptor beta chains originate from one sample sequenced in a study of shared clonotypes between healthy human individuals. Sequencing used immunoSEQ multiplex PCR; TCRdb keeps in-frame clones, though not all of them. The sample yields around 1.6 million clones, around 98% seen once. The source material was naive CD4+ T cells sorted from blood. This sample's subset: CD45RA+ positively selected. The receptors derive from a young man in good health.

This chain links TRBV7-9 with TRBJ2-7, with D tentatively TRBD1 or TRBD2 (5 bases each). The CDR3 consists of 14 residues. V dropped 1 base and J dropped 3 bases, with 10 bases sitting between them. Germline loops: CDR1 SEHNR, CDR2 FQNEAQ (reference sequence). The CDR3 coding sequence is TGTGCCAGCAGCTTAGTTCCGGGACGCTACGAGCAGTACTTC. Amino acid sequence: CASSLVPGRYEQYF.

CDR3 in DNA: TGTGCCAGCAGCTTAGTGAACCAGCGGGCGAGCTCCTACGAGCAGTACTTC. It encodes CASSLVNQRASSYEQYF. The rearrangement joins TRBV7-6 to TRBJ2-7; weak D call: TRBD2 (6 bases). V gave up 1 base and J gave up 0 bases, with 16 bases separating them. There are 17 residues in the CDR3. Germline V lookup: CDR1 SGHVS, CDR2 FNYEAQ.

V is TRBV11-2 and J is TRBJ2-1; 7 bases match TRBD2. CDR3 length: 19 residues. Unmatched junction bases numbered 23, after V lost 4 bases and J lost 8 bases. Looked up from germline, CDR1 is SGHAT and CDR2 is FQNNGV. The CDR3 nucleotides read TGTGCCAGCAGCTCCGACCTCGGGCAAGCGGGATCCACCCCCCATGAGCAGTTCTTC. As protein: CASSSDLGQAGSTPHEQFF.

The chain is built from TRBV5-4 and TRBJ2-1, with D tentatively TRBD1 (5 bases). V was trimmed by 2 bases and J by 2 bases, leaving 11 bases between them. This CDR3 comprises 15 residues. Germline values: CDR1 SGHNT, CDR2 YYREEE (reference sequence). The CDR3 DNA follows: TGTGCCAGCAGCTTCTCGCCAGGGACCTACAATGAGCAGTTCTTC. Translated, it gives CASSFSPGTYNEQFF. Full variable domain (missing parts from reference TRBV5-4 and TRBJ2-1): ETGVTQSPTHLIKTRGQQVTLRCSSQSGHNTVSWYQQALGQGPQFIFQYYREEENGRGNFPPRFSGLQFPNYSSELNVNALELDDSALYLCASSFSPGTYNEQFFGPGTRLTVL.

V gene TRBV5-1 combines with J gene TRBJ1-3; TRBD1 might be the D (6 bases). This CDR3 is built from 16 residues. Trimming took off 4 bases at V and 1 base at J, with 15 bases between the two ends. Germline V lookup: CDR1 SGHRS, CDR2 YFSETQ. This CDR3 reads CASSRLGGGSGNTIYF. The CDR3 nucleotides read TGCGCCAGCAGCCGATTAGGAGGGGGGTCTGGAAACACCATATATTTT.

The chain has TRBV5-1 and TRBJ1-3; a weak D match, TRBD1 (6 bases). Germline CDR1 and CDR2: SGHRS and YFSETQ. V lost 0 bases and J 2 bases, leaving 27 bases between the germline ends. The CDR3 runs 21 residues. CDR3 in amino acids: CASSLGGPGQSFRLPGNTIYF. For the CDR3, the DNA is TGCGCCAGCAGCTTGGGAGGGCCGGGACAATCATTCAGGTTACCTGGAAACACCATATATTTT.

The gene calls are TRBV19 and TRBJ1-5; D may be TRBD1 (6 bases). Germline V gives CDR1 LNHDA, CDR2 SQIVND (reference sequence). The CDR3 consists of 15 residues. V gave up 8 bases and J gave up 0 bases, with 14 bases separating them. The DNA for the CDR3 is TGTGCCAGTGAGACCGGGACACTTAGCAATCAGCCCCAGCATTTT. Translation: CASETGTLSNQPQHF. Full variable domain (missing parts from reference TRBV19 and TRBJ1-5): DGGITQSPKYLFRKEGQNVTLSCEQNLNHDAMYWYRQDPGQGLRLIYYSQIVNDFQKGDIAEGYSVSREKKESFPLTVTSAQKNPTAFYLCASETGTLSNQPQHFGDGTRLSIL.

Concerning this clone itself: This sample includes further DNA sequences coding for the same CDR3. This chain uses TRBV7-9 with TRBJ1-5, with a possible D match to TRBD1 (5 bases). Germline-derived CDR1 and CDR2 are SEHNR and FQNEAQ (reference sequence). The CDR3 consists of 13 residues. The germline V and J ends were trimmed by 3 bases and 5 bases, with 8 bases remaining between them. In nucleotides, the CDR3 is TGTGCCAGCAGCTTCCAGGGAGATCAGCCCCAGCATTTT. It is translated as CASSFQGDQPQHF.

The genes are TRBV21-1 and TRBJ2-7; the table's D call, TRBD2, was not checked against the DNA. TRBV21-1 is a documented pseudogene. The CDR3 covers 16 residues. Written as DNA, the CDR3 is TGTGCCAGCAGCAAAGGGGTACTAGCTGAAACCTACGAGCAGTACTTC. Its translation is CASSKGVLAETYEQYF.

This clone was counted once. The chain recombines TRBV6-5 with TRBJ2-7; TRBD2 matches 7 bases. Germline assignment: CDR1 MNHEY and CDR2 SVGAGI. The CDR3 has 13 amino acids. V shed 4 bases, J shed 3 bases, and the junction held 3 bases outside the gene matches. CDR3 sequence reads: CASSLGRDYEQYF. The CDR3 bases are TGTGCCAGCAGTTTGGGGAGGGACTACGAGCAGTACTTC.

CDR3 in DNA: TGTGCCAGCTCAAGGGGACAGGGGGCCAATGGCTACACCTTC. It codes for CASSRGQGANGYTF. The rearrangement uses TRBV18 and TRBJ1-2; 12 bases agree with TRBD1. CDR1 and CDR2 from the germline V gene are KGHSH and LQKENI. J gave up 6 bases and V 5 bases, and 4 bases lay outside the gene matches. CDR3 size: 14 residues.

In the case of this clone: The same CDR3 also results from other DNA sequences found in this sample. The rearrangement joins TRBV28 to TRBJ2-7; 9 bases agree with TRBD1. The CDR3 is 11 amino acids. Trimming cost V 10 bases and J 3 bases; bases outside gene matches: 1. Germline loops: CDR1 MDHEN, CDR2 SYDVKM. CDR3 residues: CATTGGYEQYF. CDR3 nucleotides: TGTGCCACGACAGGGGGCTACGAGCAGTACTTC.

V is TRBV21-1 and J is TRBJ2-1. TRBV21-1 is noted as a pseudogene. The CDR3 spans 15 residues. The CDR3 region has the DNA TGTGCCAGCAGCAAGGGAACAGCCTCCTACAATGAGCAGTTCTTC. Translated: CASSKGTASYNEQFF.

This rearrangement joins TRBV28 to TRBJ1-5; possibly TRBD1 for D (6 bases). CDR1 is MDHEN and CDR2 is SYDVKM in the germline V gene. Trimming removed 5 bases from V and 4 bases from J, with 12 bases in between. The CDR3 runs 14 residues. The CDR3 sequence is CASSPTGRNQPQHF. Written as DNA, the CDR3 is TGTGCCAGCAGTCCTACAGGGAGAAATCAGCCCCAGCATTTT.

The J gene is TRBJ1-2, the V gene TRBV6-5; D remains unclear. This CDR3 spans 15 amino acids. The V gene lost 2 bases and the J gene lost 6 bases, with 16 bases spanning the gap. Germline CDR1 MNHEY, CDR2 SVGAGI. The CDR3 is CASSYGNWAKNGYTF. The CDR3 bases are TGTGCCAGCAGTTACGGGAACTGGGCTAAAAATGGCTACACCTTC.

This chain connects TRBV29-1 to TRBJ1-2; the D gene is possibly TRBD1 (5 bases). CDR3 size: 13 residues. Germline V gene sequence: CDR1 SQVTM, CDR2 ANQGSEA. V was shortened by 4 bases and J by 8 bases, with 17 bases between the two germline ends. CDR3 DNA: TGCAGCGTTGGGGCCAAGGGGCGCGACGGCTACACCTTC. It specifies CSVGAKGRDGYTF.

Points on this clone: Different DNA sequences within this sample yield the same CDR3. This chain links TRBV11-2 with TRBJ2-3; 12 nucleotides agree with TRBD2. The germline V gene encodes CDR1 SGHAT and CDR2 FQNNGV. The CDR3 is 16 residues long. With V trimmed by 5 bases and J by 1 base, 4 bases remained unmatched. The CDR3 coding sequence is TGTGCCAGCAGCCTTAGACTAGCGGGGGGCACAGATACGCAGTATTTT. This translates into CASSLRLAGGTDTQYF.

As DNA, the CDR3 is TGTGCCAGCAGTTCTTTGAAGTTCACCTACAATGAGCAGTTCTTC. Protein sequence: CASSSLKFTYNEQFF. This chain joins TRBV27 and TRBJ2-1; no clear D gene. The germline gives CDR1 MNHEY, CDR2 SMNVEV (reference sequence). The CDR3 is 15 amino acids. The germline V and J ends were trimmed by 4 bases and 2 bases, with 12 bases remaining between them.

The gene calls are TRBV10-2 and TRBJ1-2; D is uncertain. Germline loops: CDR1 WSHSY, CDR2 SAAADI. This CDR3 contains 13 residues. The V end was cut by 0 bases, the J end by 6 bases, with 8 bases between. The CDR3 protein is CASSESSEHGYTF. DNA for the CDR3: TGCGCCAGCAGTGAGTCCTCGGAGCATGGCTACACCTTC.

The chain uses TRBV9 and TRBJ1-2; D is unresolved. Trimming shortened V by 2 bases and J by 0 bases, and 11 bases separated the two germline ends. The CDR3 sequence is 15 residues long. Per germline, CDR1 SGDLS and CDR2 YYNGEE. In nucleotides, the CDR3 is TGTGCCAGCAGCGTTTTAGATCTCTCTAACTATGGCTACACCTTC. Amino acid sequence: CASSVLDLSNYGYTF.

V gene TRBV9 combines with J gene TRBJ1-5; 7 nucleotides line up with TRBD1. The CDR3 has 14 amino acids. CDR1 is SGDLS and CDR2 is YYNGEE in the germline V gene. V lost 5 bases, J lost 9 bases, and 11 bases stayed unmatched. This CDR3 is CASSPTGVAWPQHF. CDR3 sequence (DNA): TGTGCCAGCAGTCCTACAGGGGTGGCGTGGCCCCAGCATTTT.

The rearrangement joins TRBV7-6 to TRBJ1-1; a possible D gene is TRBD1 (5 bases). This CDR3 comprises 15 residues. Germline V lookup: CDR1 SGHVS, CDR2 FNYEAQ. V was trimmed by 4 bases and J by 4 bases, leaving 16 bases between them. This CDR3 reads CASSSPGPRGTEAFF. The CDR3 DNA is TGTGCCAGCAGCTCCCCGGGGCCAAGGGGCACTGAAGCTTTCTTT.

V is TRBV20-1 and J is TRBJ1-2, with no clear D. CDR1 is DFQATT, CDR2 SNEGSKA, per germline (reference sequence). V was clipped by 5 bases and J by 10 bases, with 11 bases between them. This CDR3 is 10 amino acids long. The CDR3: CSAFPGIYTF. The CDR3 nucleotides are TGCAGTGCTTTCCCGGGGATCTACACCTTC.

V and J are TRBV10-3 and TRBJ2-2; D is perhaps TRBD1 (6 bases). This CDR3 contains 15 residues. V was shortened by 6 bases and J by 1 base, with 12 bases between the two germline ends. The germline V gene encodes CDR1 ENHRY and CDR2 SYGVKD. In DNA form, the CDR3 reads TGTGCCATCAGGAAGGACAGAATGAACACCGGGGAGCTGTTTTTT. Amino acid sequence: CAIRKDRMNTGELFF.

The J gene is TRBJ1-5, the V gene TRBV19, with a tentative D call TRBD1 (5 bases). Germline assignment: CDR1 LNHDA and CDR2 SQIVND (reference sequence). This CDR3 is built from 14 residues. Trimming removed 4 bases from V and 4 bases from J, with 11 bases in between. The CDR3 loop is CASSTGRKNQPQHF. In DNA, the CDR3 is TGTGCCAGTAGTACGGGACGGAAGAATCAGCCCCAGCATTTT.

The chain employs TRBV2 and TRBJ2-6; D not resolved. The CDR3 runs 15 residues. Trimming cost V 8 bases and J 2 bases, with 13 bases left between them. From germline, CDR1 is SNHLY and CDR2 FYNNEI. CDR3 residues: CASLARTAGANVLTF. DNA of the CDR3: TGTGCCAGCTTGGCCCGGACCGCTGGGGCCAACGTCCTGACTTTC.

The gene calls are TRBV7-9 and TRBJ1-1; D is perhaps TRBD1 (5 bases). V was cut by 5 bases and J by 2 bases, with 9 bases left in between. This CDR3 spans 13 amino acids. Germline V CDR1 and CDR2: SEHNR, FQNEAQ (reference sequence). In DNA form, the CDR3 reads TGTGCCAGCAGCCGCGACAGAAACACTGAAGCTTTCTTT. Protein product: CASSRDRNTEAFF.